Listed here is a single T cell receptor beta chain. Repertoires were generated with immunoSEQ multiplex PCR, while TCRdb's copy carries only in-frame clones and drops some. Of some 60,000 clones listed, about 85% are singletons. The sample is drawn from a study of OX40 agonist ivuxolimab in advanced cancers. Germline CDR1 and CDR2: ENHRY and SYGVKD. V lost 4 bases, J lost 1 base, and 4 bases stayed unmatched. The CDR3 length is 16 residues. The origin of this receptor is an adult with an advanced solid tumor such as melanoma, head and neck, liver or kidney cancer. V and J are TRBV10-3 and TRBJ1-3; TRBD1 aligns across 10 bases. The source was CD4+ or CD8+ T cells sorted from blood, collected in a trial of the OX40 agonist ivuxolimab. The CDR3 loop is CAISGPGQGSGNTIYF. The DNA of the CDR3 is TGTGCCATCAGTGGACCGGGACAGGGGTCTGGAAACACCATATATTTT.